This TCR beta chain was captured in a study of control samples from healthy donors and cancer patients. Germline values: CDR1 SGHVS, CDR2 FQNEAQ. V lost 1 base, J lost 6 bases, and 14 bases lay in between. This CDR3 region has 15 residues. TCRdb's table, derived via immunoSEQ multiplex PCR, lists solely in-frame clones and lacks some. The sample includes 200,000 to 250,000 clones, just under 95% of them seen just once. The sequence was obtained from a man between 50 and 59 years old in good health. The sample consisted of blood. V gene TRBV7-8 combines with J gene TRBJ2-3, with D perhaps being TRBD1 or TRBD2 (6 bases each). This CDR3 is CASSLEGGPSDTQYF. The CDR3 bases are TGTGCCAGCAGCTTAGAGGGGGGCCCGTCGGATACGCAGTATTTT.